This T cell receptor (beta chain) emerged from a study of T cell changes during pregnancy in multiple sclerosis. The CDR3 runs to 11 residues. The V gene's germline CDR1 is MNHEY and CDR2 SVGAGI. V was clipped by 5 bases and J by 5 bases, with 7 bases between them. The data were produced by immunoSEQ multiplex PCR, yet TCRdb's version contains in-frame clones alone and is incomplete. The sample lists around 70,000 clones; 90% to 95% were seen once. Sequencing was performed on peripheral blood, taken in the third trimester of pregnancy. The sequence was obtained from a female donor with multiple sclerosis, enrolled in a pregnancy study. The V and J genes are TRBV6-5 and TRBJ2-7; D not certain. The CDR3 sequence is CASSQSHEQYF. The CDR3 DNA reads TGTGCCAGCAGTCAATCCCACGAGCAGTACTTC.